This TCR beta chain is from a study of blood T cells in healthy people across ages. The germline gives CDR1 SQVTM, CDR2 ANQGSEA. Trimming cost V 1 base and J 8 bases; bases outside gene matches: 3. The CDR3 is made up of 12 amino acids. Primers used in a second PCR of roughly 6 to 12 cycles were a sample-barcoded 5' primer and a J-beta primer mix. TCRdb independently ran MiXCR on the 5' RACE reads; one entry per CDR3 protein. The profile shows about 290,000 distinct CDR3 sequences, 27% of them singletons. Specimen: blood. This clonotype was sampled from a woman in her 70s in good health. The V and J genes are TRBV29-1 and TRBJ2-3, with 7 bases fitting TRBD1. The CDR3 region is CSVEGQGFTQYF. CDR3 nucleotides: TGCAGCGTTGAAGGACAGGGCTTTACGCAGTATTTT.